Described below is a single TCR beta chain sequence and its context. This table comes from immunoSEQ multiplex PCR, and its TCRdb copy is limited to in-frame clones, with some not included. This sample has around 72,000 clones, with 90% to 95% found just once. This record comes from a study of technical replicates of blood from a handful of donors. The CDR3 contains 15 residues. V shed 6 bases and J 3 bases; nucleotides not matched to a gene: 9. Germline lookup yields CDR1 WNHNN and CDR2 SYGVQD (reference sequence). Sequenced sample: PBMCs. This chain links TRBV10-1 with TRBJ2-5; 8 positions match TRBD2. The clonotype was recovered from a human donor in good health. Some clones in this sample may be carry-over from other donors' samples. The CDR3 region has the DNA TGCGCCAGCAGGGTATCTAGCGGGTCAAAAGAGACCCAGTACTTC. The encoded protein is CASRVSSGSKETQYF.